Detailed here is one T cell receptor beta chain. The antigen is unknown. The data stem from a study of CD4 T cells in relation to SARS-CoV-2 and coronaviruses. Broader study findings: The assay detects memory recall responses, not culture-primed primary responses.

The CDR3 sequence is 14 residues long. V shed 7 bases and J 7 bases; nucleotides not matched to a gene: 11. Germline V gene data show CDR1 as SGHRS and CDR2 as YFSETQ. Naive or memory CD4+ cells were cultured 1:1 with T cell-depleted PBMCs plus CEF. Naive and memory CD4+ T cells were cultured with CEF, then survey-sequenced. Repertoires were generated with immunoSEQ multiplex PCR, while TCRdb's copy carries only in-frame clones and drops some. The data contain tens of thousands of clones, about 87% of them singletons. The material sequenced was naive CD4+ T cells from PBMCs, cultured in vitro. The subset denotes: naive CD4+ T cells isolated by negative enrichment. The chain has TRBV5-1 and TRBJ2-7, with 10 bases matching TRBD1. This sequence originates from an adult with COVID-19. The CDR3 coding sequence is TGCGCCAGCGGAACCGGGACAGGGGTCCGGGAGCAGTACTTC. Residues: CASGTGTGVREQYF.